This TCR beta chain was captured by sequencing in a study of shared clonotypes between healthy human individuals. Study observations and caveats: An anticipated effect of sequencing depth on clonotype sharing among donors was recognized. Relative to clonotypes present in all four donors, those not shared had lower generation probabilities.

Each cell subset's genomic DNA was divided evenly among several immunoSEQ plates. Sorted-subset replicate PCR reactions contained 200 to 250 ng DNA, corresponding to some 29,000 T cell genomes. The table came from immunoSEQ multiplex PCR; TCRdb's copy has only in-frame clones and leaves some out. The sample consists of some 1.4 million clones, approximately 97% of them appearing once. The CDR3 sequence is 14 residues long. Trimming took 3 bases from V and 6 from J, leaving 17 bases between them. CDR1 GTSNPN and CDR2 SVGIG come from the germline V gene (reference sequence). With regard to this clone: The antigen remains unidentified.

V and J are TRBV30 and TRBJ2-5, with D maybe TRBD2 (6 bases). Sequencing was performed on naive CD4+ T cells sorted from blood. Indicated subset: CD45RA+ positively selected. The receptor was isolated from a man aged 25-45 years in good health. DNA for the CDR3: TGTGCCTGGAGCGCAAGGAGGAGGGACCAGACCCAGTACTTC. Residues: CAWSARRRDQTQYF.